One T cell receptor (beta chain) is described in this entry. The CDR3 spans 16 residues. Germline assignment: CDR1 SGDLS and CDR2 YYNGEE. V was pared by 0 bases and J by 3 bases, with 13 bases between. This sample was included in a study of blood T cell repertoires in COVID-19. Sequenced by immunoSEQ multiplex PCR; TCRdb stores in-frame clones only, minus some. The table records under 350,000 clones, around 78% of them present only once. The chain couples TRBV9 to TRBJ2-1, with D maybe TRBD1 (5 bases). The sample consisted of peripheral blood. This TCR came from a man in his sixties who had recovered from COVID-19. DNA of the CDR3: TGTGCCAGCAGCGTAGGAATGGCACAGGACTACAATGAGCAGTTCTTC. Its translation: CASSVGMAQDYNEQFF.